The TCR beta chain described here comes from a study of T cell responses to AZD1222 COVID-19 vaccine. Study-wide findings and caveats: The study identified only five to seven AZD1222 recipients as seropositive at baseline. Regions left unmutated in variants are reportedly the target of nearly half of spike-specific TCRs.

This clone came up a few times. Its antigen remains unidentified. Assay: immunoSEQ multiplex PCR; the TCRdb copy retains only in-frame clones and omits some. The repertoire consists of about 85,000 clones, with about 86% occurring once and the leading ten covering around 7.7%. This CDR3 has 12 residues. Germline CDR1 LNHDA, CDR2 SQIVND (reference sequence). Trimming left V 5 bases short and J 5 bases short, with 9 bases between. The receptor was derived from an adult in good health. The sequences come from peripheral blood, collected on day 0 of AZD1222 vaccination. This chain connects TRBV19 to TRBJ2-5; the D gene is possibly TRBD2 (6 bases). This chain's CDR3 is CASSAAGETQYF. The DNA of the CDR3 is TGTGCCAGTAGTGCCGCGGGGGAGACCCAGTACTTC.